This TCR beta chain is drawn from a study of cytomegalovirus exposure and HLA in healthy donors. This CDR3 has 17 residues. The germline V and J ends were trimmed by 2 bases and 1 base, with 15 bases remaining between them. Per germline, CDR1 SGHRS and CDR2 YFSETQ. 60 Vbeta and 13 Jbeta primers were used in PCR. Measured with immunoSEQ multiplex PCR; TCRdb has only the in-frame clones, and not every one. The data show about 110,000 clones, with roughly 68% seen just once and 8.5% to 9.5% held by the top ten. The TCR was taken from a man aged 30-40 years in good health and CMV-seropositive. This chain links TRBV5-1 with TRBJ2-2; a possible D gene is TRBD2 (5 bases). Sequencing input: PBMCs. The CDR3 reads CASSLAPGSLNTGELFF. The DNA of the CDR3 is TGCGCCAGCAGCTTAGCGCCGGGGTCCTTGAACACCGGGGAGCTGTTTTTT.